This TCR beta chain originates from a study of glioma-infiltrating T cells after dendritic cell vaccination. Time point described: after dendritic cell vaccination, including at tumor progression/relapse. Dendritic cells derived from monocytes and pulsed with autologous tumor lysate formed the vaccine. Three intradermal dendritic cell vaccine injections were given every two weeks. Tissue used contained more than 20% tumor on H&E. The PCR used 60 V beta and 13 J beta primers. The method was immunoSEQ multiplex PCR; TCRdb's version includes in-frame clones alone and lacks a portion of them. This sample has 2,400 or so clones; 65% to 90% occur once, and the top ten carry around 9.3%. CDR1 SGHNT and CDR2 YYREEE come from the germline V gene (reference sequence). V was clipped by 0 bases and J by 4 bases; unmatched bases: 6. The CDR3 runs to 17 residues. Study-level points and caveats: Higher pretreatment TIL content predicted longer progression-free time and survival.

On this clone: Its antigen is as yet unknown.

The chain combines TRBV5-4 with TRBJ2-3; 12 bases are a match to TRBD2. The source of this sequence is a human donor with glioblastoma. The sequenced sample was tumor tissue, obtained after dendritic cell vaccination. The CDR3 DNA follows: TGTGCCAGCAGCTTGGAGGCTAGCGGGAGGGTCCCAGATACGCAGTATTTT. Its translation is CASSLEASGRVPDTQYF.